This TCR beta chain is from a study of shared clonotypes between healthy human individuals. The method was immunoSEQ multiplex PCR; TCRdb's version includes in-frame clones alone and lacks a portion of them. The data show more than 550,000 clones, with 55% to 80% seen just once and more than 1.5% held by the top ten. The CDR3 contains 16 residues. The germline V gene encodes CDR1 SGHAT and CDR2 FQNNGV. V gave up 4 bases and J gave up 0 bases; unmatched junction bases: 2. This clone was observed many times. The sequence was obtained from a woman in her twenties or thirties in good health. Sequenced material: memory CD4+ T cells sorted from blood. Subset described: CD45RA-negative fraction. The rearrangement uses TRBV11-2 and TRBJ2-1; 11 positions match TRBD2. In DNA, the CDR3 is TGTGCCAGCAGCTCGACTAGCGGGACCTCCTACAATGAGCAGTTCTTC. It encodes CASSSTSGTSYNEQFF.